This TCR beta chain derives from a study of OX40 agonist ivuxolimab in advanced cancers. With respect to the entire study: Ivuxolimab was a fully human IgG2 agonistic monoclonal antibody targeting the costimulatory receptor OX40 (CD134). Intravenous ivuxolimab was administered to patients every 2 weeks at six dose levels: 0.01, 0.1, 0.3, 1.5, 3 and 10 mg/kg. Of the roughly 51 patients in dose escalation, around 19 had hepatocellular carcinoma, some 15 had melanoma, 9 had renal cell carcinoma and 9 had head and neck cancer. In the dose-escalation cohort, more than 75% of patients were male, and the mean age was approximately 60 years, with a range of roughly 20 to 79. Prior anti-PD-1, anti-PD-L1 or anti-CTLA-4 therapy was permitted, and checkpoint inhibitors had been received by less than 45% of dose-escalation patients. Three dose-escalation patients achieved partial responses, one with hepatocellular carcinoma and two with cutaneous melanoma. Peripheral TCRbeta sequencing was intended to test whether TCR sequence diversity was altered and clonal T-cell expansion was caused by ivuxolimab. The monotherapy dose-escalation portion (N of about 50 patients) of the phase I ivuxolimab trial is reported in the paper. Beyond this particular receptor, the publication reports: Partial responders in the 0.1-3.0 mg/kg groups had among the lowest normalized peripheral clonal expansion, especially among CD8+ T cells. Low levels of normalized T-cell clonal expansion were also shown by some nonresponding patients. After ivuxolimab, expanded clones were on average more numerous among CD8+ T cells than among CD4+ T cells. At doses of 0.1 to 3.0 mg/kg, clonal expansion of both CD4+ and CD8+ blood T cells was observed from baseline to week 6. Antigen specificity was not determined for the clonally expanded peripheral T cells.

For sequencing of the TCRbeta CDR3 region, genomic DNA was extracted from the sorted cells. The immunoSEQ Assay was used to sequence the TCRbeta CDR3 regions. TCRdb's version of the immuneACCESS table is confined to in-frame rearrangements and falls short of the full clone set. An unresolved V gene accounts for under half of the shortfall where checked; the remainder is of unknown origin. A total of some 52,000 clones appear in this sample, about 93% of them only once. Almost 25% of the sample comes from the top ten. Patients with a history of autoimmune disease or receiving systemic immunosuppression were excluded from the trial. Peripheral blood for TCR sequencing was collected from all dose cohorts at baseline, on cycle 4 day 1, and on cycle 7 day 1. The samples were drawn from a first-in-human, open-label, multicenter phase I dose-escalation trial of ivuxolimab. Adults with locally advanced or metastatic melanoma, renal cell carcinoma, hepatocellular carcinoma or head and neck squamous cell carcinoma were enrolled in the trial. Before TCR sequencing, CD4+ T cells and CD8+ T cells from peripheral blood were sorted into separate populations.

Concerning this clone itself: The antigen it binds to is not known. No per-base quality is available; no much larger clone lies one base away.

This sequence was found in an adult with an advanced solid tumor such as melanoma, head and neck, liver or kidney cancer. Sequenced material: CD4+ or CD8+ T cells sorted from blood, taken in a trial of the OX40 agonist ivuxolimab.

CDR3 protein: CASSQSWGSGEKLFF. In nucleotides, the sequence is TGTGCCAGCAGCCAATCTTGGGGATCCGGTGAAAAACTGTTTTTT. This sequence uses TRBV28 and TRBJ1-4, with the D gene too uncertain to name. The germline V gene yields MDHEN for CDR1 and SYDVKM for CDR2. The CDR3 numbers 15 residues from cysteine through phenylalanine. The kept DNA is CDR3 alone, 45 bases in frame from the first base. Trimming removed 6 bases from V and 7 bases from J, leaving 18 bases between the germline ends.